This T cell receptor beta chain was sequenced in a study of identical twins. Template switching added a universal primer site, and cDNA bore unique molecular identifiers. TCRdb re-called the 5' RACE reads through MiXCR, storing one row per CDR3 protein. The data show under 1 million distinct CDR3 sequences, 9% to 15% seen once. This clonotype was detected once. The antigen is undetermined. Study observations and caveats: With monozygotic twins, out-of-frame TCR alpha sharing exceeded what models estimated. A lower insertion count was a feature of abundant cord blood beta clonotypes, with no such feature in memory repertoires.

Trimming left V 0 bases short and J 4 bases short, with 22 bases between. The CDR3 loop spans 18 amino acids. CDR1 and CDR2 from the germline V gene are SGHTA and FQGNSA. These sequences were also reported in another study, on yellow fever vaccine responses in identical twins. That investigation notes: Reportedly, twins' vaccine T cell responses looked partly convergent and partly personalized.

Sequencing was carried out using PBMCs. The receptor was derived from a woman younger than 35 in good health. This chain uses TRBV7-2 with TRBJ2-7; unclear D gene. CDR3 loop: CASSLAYRRALRDYEQYF. Written as DNA, the CDR3 is TGTGCCAGCAGCTTAGCATACCGTCGCGCTCTCAGAGATTACGAGCAGTACTTC.